This TCR beta chain was captured by sequencing in a study of regulatory T cells in long-lasting Graves disease (dated by TCRdb to about 2021). Regarding the study in general: Persistent Graves' disease was defined as antithyroid drug treatment for over 5 years with persistently positive TSH receptor autoantibodies. The study was registered as a clinical trial and conducted in China. Peripheral blood TCR sequencing and RNA sequencing compared persistent Graves' disease patients with newly diagnosed Graves' disease patients. In the clinical cohort, patients with persistent Graves' disease had used antithyroid drugs for an average of about 9.3 years. TCR sequencing covered about 13 persistent and 20 or so newly diagnosed Graves' disease patients, about 35 samples in total. The full study reports these points: Persistent Graves' disease patients showed lower TCR Shannon entropy and fewer highly expanded clones than newly diagnosed patients, suggesting clonal expansion. Only the TCR beta chain was sequenced and analyzed. A larger number of public clonotypes was shared among persistent patients (approximately 2,600) than among newly diagnosed patients (around 870). The small sample size was acknowledged by the authors as a limitation that may reduce accuracy. Persistent disease showed preferential use of TRBV28, TRBJ1-2 and TRBJ2-5, whereas newly diagnosed disease favored TRBV20-1 and TRBJ2-1. Only peripheral blood was studied, because thyroid tissue, the primary lesion, was inaccessible.

This clonotype turned up a few times. Its antigen remains unidentified. Nothing much larger sits one base from this clone, and base qualities are not available. The time point label, as the study defines it: persistent/refractory GD, antithyroid drugs over 5 years with positive TRAb. For both TCR sequencing and RNA sequencing, RNA was extracted from PBMCs using TRIzol. Graves' disease was diagnosed according to American Thyroid Association guidelines. Patients for the study were recruited at an endocrinology department in Xi'an, China. From each patient, around 9 milliliters of peripheral blood was collected into an EDTA anticoagulant tube. PBMCs were isolated by Ficoll Paque Plus density gradient separation without further T cell sorting. An Agilent 2100 Bioanalyzer and agarose gel were used to check RNA quality, while a NanoDrop 2000 measured RNA concentration. The library was made by multiplex PCR. Instrument used: Illumina HiSeq 4000. iRepertoire HTBI primers and Arm-PCR amplification of CDR3 regions were used to construct TCR beta libraries. Gel purification was performed on PCR products prior to sequencing. Regarding the original processing steps: A total of fewer than 70 TRBV and some 15 TRBJ segments were identified across samples and were used for gene usage analysis of CDR3 amino acid clonotypes. Filtered high-quality paired reads were merged into contigs using COPE and FqMerger. Contigs were aligned with BLAST to IMGT TRBV, TRBD and TRBJ reference genes, and CDR3 was defined per IMGT. Highly expanded clones were defined as clonotypes with a frequency above 0.1%. Repertoire diversity was measured by Shannon entropy, and V-J evenness by the Gini coefficient. Clonotypes shared by more than one individual were considered public. The public sequencing data were trimmed at Q25 with fastp and processed into clonotypes with MiXCR by TCRdb, which kept only in-frame beta chains. Identical CDR3 protein sequences are pooled into one entry, listed with their most common genes and DNA. The V and J calls reflect TCRdb's pipeline rather than the authors' work. The sample table holds a few hundred thousand distinct CDR3 sequences, of which 20% to 30% were seen once. Jointly, the top ten make up about a quarter of the sample.

According to the germline V gene (reference sequence), CDR1 reads DFQATT and CDR2 reads SNEGSKA. V drops 6 bases and J drops 2 bases, leaving 17 bases in between. Taken from cysteine to phenylalanine, the CDR3 has 14 residues. The retained sequence is limited to the CDR3, 42 bases, with the frame set at the first base. The input for sequencing was peripheral blood mononuclear cells (PBMCs), taken when the disease was refractory, from a patient treated with antithyroid drugs. The rearrangement combines TRBV20-1 with TRBJ2-7, with TRBD2 as a weak D call on 5 bases. This clonotype originated in a female donor with Graves disease. In nucleotide form, the sequence is TGCAGTGCGCAGACCCCCGCGGGCACCTACGAGCAGTACTTC. This is translated as CSAQTPAGTYEQYF.